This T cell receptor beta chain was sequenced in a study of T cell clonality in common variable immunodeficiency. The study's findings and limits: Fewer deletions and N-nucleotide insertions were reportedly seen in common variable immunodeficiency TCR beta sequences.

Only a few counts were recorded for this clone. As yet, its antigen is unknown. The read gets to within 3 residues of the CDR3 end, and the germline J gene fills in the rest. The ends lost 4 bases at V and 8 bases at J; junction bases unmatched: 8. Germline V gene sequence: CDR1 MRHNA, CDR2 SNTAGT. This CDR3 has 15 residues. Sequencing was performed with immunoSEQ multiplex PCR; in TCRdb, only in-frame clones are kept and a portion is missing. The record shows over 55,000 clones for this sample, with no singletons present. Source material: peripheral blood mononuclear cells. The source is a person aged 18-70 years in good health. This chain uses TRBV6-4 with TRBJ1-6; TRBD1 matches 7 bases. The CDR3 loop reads CASSATGEGYSPLHF. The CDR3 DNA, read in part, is TGTGCCAGCAGTGCCACAGGGGAGGGTTATTCACCC.